At least ten counts were recorded for the clone carrying this T cell receptor beta chain. RNA transcripts were the template, and TCR beta CDR3 regions were amplified from them. In the first round, RT-PCR was carried out with HTBI primers, and a multiplex PCR formed the second round. TCRdb passed the multiplex PCR reads through MiXCR, listing each CDR3 protein once. The data hold some 350,000 distinct CDR3 sequences, with approximately 18% observed a single time. This specimen comes from a study of Graves' ophthalmopathy and Graves' hyperthyroidism. Hyperthyroidism counted as stable given no ophthalmopathy within 18 months of follow-up. Clinical symptoms and serum thyroxine were used for diagnosis; TRAb, thyroid ultrasound and orbital computed tomography were also relied on. Material: peripheral blood. The receptor was isolated from an adult woman with stable Graves' hyperthyroidism.

This chain's CDR3 is CASSILPGQGSYEQYF. CDR3 nucleotide sequence: TGTGCCAGTAGTATACTCCCGGGACAGGGCTCCTACGAGCAGTACTTC. This sequence joins TRBV19 and TRBJ2-7; 9 bases are a match to TRBD1. The length of the CDR3 is 16 residues. Germline V CDR1 and CDR2: LNHDA, SQIVND (reference sequence). Unmatched junction bases numbered 5, after V lost 2 bases and J lost 0 bases. Full variable domain (missing parts from reference TRBV19 and TRBJ2-7): DGGITQSPKYLFRKEGQNVTLSCEQNLNHDAMYWYRQDPGQGLRLIYYSQIVNDFQKGDIAEGYSVSREKKESFPLTVTSAQKNPTAFYLCASSILPGQGSYEQYFGPGTRLTVT.